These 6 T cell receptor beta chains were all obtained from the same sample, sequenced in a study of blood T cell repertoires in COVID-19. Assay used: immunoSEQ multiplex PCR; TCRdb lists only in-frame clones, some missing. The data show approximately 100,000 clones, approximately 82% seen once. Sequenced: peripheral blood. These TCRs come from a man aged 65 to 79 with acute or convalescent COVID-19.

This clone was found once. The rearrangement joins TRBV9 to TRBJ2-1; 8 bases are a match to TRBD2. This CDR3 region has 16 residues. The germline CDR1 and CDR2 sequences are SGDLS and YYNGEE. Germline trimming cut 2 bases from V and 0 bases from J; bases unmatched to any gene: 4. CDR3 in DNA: TGTGCCAGCAGCGTTAGCGGGACGAGCTCCTACAATGAGCAGTTCTTC. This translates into CASSVSGTSSYNEQFF.

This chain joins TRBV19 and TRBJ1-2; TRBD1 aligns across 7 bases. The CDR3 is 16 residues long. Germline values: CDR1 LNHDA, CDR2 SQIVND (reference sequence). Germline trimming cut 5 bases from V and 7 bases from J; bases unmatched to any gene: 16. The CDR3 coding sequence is TGTGCCAGTAGTTTTGGCACAGGGGCGAGGGCTGTTGGCTACACCTTC. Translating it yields CASSFGTGARAVGYTF.

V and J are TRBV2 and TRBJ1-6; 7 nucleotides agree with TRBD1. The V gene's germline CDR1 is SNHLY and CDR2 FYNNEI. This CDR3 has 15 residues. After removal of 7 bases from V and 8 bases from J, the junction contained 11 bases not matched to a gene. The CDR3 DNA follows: TGTGCCAGCACTTTACAGGGGTCGGTCGATTCACCCCTCCACTTT. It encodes CASTLQGSVDSPLHF.

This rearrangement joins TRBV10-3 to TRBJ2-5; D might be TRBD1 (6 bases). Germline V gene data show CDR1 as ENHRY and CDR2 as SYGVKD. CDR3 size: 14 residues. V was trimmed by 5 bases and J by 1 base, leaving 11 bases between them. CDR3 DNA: TGTGCCATCAGTTCCCGGACAGCCCAAGAGACCCAGTACTTC. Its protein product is CAISSRTAQETQYF.

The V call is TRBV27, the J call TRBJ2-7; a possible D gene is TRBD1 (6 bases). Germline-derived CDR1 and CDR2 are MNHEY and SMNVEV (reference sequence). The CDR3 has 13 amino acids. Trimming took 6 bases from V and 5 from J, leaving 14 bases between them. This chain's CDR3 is CASRSGESHEQYF. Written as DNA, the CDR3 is TGTGCCAGCAGGTCAGGGGAGTCCCACGAGCAGTACTTC.

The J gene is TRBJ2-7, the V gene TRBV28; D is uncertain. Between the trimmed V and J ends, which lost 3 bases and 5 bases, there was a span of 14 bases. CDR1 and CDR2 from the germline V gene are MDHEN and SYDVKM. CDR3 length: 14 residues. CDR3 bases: TGTGCCAGCAGTTTCACAGTAAAGTTGAACGAGCAGTACTTC. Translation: CASSFTVKLNEQYF.